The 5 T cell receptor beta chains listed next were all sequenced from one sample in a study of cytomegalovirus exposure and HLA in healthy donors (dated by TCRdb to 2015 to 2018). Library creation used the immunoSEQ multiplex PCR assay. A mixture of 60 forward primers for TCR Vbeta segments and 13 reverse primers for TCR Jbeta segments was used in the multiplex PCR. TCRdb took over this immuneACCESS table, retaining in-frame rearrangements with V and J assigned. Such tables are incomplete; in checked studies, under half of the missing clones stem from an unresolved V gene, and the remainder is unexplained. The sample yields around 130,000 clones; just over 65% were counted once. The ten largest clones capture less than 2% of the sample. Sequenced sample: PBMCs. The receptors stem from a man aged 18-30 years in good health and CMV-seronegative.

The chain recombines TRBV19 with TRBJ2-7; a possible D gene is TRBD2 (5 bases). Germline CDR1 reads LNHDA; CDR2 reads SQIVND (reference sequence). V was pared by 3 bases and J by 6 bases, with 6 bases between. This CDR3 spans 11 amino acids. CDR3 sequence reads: CASSIGGEQYF. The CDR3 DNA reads TGTGCCAGTAGTATCGGAGGCGAGCAGTACTTC.

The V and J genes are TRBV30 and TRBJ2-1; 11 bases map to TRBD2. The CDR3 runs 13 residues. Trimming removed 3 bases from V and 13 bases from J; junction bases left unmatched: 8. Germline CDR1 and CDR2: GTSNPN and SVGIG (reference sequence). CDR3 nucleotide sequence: TGTGCCTGGAGCATCAGTAGCGGGAGGGAACAGTTCTTC. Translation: CAWSISSGREQFF.

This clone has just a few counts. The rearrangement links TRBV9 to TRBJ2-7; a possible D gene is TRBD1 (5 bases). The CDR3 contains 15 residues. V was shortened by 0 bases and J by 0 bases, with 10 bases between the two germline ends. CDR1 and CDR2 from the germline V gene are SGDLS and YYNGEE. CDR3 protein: CASSVGRGTSYEQYF. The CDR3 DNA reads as TGTGCCAGCAGCGTAGGAAGGGGAACCTCCTACGAGCAGTACTTC.

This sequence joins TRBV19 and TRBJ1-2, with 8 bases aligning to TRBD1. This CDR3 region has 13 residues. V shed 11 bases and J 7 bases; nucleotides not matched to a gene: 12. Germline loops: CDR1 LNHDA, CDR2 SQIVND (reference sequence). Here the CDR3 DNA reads TGTGCCTCGGTAAACAGGGGGGTAGGTGGCTACACCTTC. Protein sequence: CASVNRGVGGYTF. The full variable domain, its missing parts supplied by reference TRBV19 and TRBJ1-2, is DGGITQSPKYLFRKEGQNVTLSCEQNLNHDAMYWYRQDPGQGLRLIYYSQIVNDFQKGDIAEGYSVSREKKESFPLTVTSAQKNPTAFYLCASVNRGVGGYTFGSGTRLTVV.

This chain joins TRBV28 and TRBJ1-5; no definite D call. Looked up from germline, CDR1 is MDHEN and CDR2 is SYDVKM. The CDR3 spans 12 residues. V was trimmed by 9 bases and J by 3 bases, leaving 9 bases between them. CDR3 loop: CASEGVNQPQHF. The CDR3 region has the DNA TGTGCCAGTGAGGGTGTCAATCAGCCCCAGCATTTT.